This passage covers 21 T cell receptor beta chains from one sample sequenced in a study of shared clonotypes between healthy human individuals (TCRdb year 2020). Libraries came from the immunoSEQ multiplex PCR assay. TCRdb took this table from immuneACCESS and kept in-frame rearrangements with V and J called. Such tables lack part of the clones; where checked against another copy, unresolved V genes explain under half of the gap, and the rest is unexplained. Here the sample has roughly 810,000 clones; approximately 97% occur a single time. The ten largest clones capture less than 0.25% of the sample. CD8 naive samples were obtained by positive selection for CCR7 among CD45RO-negative cells, yielding a CD45RA+CCR7+ population from which TemRA cells were excluded. What was sequenced was naive CD8+ T cells sorted from blood. This sample's cell subset or site label indicates: CD45RA+CCR7+. The receptors were sampled from a man aged 25 to 40 in good health.

The rearrangement links TRBV18 to TRBJ2-7, with 7 positions matching TRBD1. CDR1 is KGHSH, CDR2 LQKENI, per germline. Losses at the gene ends were 2 bases for V and 5 bases for J; bases not matched to a gene: 9. The CDR3 covers 15 residues. The CDR3 DNA reads as TGTGCCAGCTCACCAAACCCAGGCAGGGGGAACGAGCAGTACTTC. This sequence encodes CASSPNPGRGNEQYF.

The chain is built from TRBV30 and TRBJ1-1; D perhaps matches TRBD1 (6 bases). Germline V gene sequence: CDR1 GTSNPN, CDR2 SVGIG (reference sequence). The CDR3 loop spans 13 amino acids. V was trimmed by 4 bases and J by 4 bases, leaving 13 bases between them. CDR3 in amino acids: CAWTGQSPTEAFF. The CDR3 region has the DNA TGTGCCTGGACTGGACAGTCGCCCACTGAAGCTTTCTTT.

This CDR3 reads CSAGTSPTNTGELFF. The CDR3 DNA reads as TGCAGCGCCGGGACTAGCCCTACGAACACCGGGGAGCTGTTTTTT. The chain has TRBV29-1 and TRBJ2-2; 9 nucleotides line up with TRBD2. J gave up 0 bases and V 7 bases, and 6 bases lay outside the gene matches. This CDR3 spans 15 amino acids. Germline V gene data show CDR1 as SQVTM and CDR2 as ANQGSEA.

This chain links TRBV4-1 with TRBJ1-1, with D possibly being TRBD1 (5 bases). Trimming shortened V by 0 bases and J by 3 bases, and 8 bases separated the two germline ends. This CDR3 spans 14 amino acids. Germline CDR1 reads MGHRA; CDR2 reads YSYEKL. The CDR3 reads CASSQDWGHTEAFF. Here the CDR3 DNA reads TGCGCCAGCAGCCAAGACTGGGGCCACACTGAAGCTTTCTTT.

The chain is built from TRBV6-5 and TRBJ1-5; D not resolved. CDR3 size: 15 residues. V gave up 0 bases and J gave up 1 base, with 7 bases separating them. The germline V gene encodes CDR1 MNHEY and CDR2 SVGAGI. CDR3 in amino acids: CASSYSRLSNQPQHF. In DNA form, the CDR3 reads TGTGCCAGCAGTTACTCGAGGTTAAGCAATCAGCCCCAGCATTTT.

This clone was counted a few times. This sequence joins TRBV4-1 and TRBJ1-1; 9 bases agree with TRBD1. CDR1 MGHRA and CDR2 YSYEKL come from the germline V gene. CDR3 length equals 13 residues. J gave up 8 bases and V 3 bases, and 4 bases lay outside the gene matches. The CDR3 region is CASSHWDRAEAFF. The CDR3 DNA follows: TGCGCCAGCAGCCACTGGGACAGGGCAGAAGCTTTCTTT.

V is TRBV15 and J is TRBJ2-7; 7 bases align to TRBD2. Unmatched junction bases numbered 5, after V lost 1 base and J lost 5 bases. This CDR3 region has 14 residues. Germline values: CDR1 LNHNV, CDR2 YYDKDF (reference sequence). The CDR3 region has the DNA TGTGCCACCAGCAGAGTGGGAGGGACCCACGAGCAGTACTTC. Translating it yields CATSRVGGTHEQYF.

The J gene is TRBJ2-1, the V gene TRBV11-2, with 8 bases identical to TRBD2. The CDR3 consists of 16 residues. Germline V lookup: CDR1 SGHAT, CDR2 FQNNGV. V dropped 2 bases and J dropped 4; count of bases not matched to a gene: 7. The CDR3 is CASSLSPGRAYNEQFF. The CDR3 DNA is TGTGCCAGCAGCTTATCCCCCGGGAGGGCTTACAATGAGCAGTTCTTC.

This clone was observed a single time. The chain joins TRBV7-8 to TRBJ2-3; the D gene is possibly TRBD2 (5 bases). CDR3 length: 15 amino acids. The V end was cut by 8 bases, the J end by 4 bases, with 19 bases between. Germline V gene lookup returns CDR1 SGHVS and CDR2 FQNEAQ. CDR3: CASGSSGEGADTQYF. CDR3 sequence (DNA): TGTGCCAGCGGCAGCAGCGGAGAGGGTGCAGATACGCAGTATTTT.

The chain is built from TRBV27 and TRBJ1-1; a possible D gene is TRBD1 (5 bases). This CDR3 comprises 11 residues. Per germline, CDR1 MNHEY and CDR2 SMNVEV (reference sequence). The germline V and J ends were trimmed by 4 bases and 8 bases, with 8 bases remaining between them. CDR3 nucleotides: TGTGCCAGCAGTTCATGGACAGAAGCTTTCTTT. As protein: CASSSWTEAFF.

The chain carries TRBV2 and TRBJ1-1; the match to TRBD1 covers 7 bases. CDR3 length equals 14 residues. Germline CDR1 is SNHLY and CDR2 is FYNNEI. V lost 7 bases, J lost 6 bases, and 11 bases stayed unmatched. The CDR3 coding sequence is TGTGCCAGCACCCGGACAGGCGAGTACGCTGAAGCTTTCTTT. It encodes CASTRTGEYAEAFF.

V is TRBV9 and J is TRBJ2-7; 8 bases are shared with TRBD1. Germline V CDR1 and CDR2: SGDLS, YYNGEE. This CDR3 spans 15 amino acids. V lost 3 bases to trimming and J lost 5 bases; unmatched junction nucleotides: 10. In DNA, the CDR3 is TGTGCCAGCAGCGACGACGGGACAGGAGTTGACGAGCAGTACTTC. Protein: CASSDDGTGVDEQYF.

This chain uses TRBV7-8 with TRBJ2-3, with 7 bases matching TRBD2. The CDR3 consists of 16 residues. CDR1 SGHVS and CDR2 FQNEAQ come from the germline V gene. With 0 bases clipped from V and 4 bases from J, the junction kept 7 bases outside the gene matches. CDR3 loop: CASSLAGGSGADTQYF. For the CDR3, the DNA is TGTGCCAGCAGCTTAGCGGGCGGGAGTGGTGCAGATACGCAGTATTTT.

The chain employs TRBV5-1 and TRBJ2-7; D possibly corresponds to TRBD2 (5 bases). Germline loops: CDR1 SGHRS, CDR2 YFSETQ. V was clipped by 4 bases and J by 2 bases, with 7 bases between them. The CDR3 has 12 amino acids. CDR3 loop: CASSGSTYEQYF. DNA for the CDR3: TGCGCCAGCAGCGGGAGCACCTACGAGCAGTACTTC.

The V call is TRBV7-9, the J call TRBJ2-1, with TRBD2 matching over 13 bases. Germline CDR1 and CDR2: SEHNR and FQNEAQ (reference sequence). The CDR3 has 14 amino acids. J gave up 7 bases and V 4 bases, and 1 base lay outside the gene matches. CDR3 sequence (DNA): TGTGCCAGCAGCTCACTAGCGGGAGGGAATGAGCAGTTCTTC. It specifies CASSSLAGGNEQFF.

The J gene is TRBJ2-1, the V gene TRBV7-3; unclear D gene. Per the germline V gene, CDR1 is SGHTA and CDR2 is FQGTGA. The CDR3 spans 13 residues. The V and J ends lost 2 bases and 6 bases respectively, with 8 bases between them. CDR3 sequence: CASSLQLLNEQFF. As DNA, the CDR3 is TGTGCCAGCAGCTTACAACTACTCAATGAGCAGTTCTTC.

The chain recombines TRBV2 with TRBJ1-5, with D hard to call. Trimming stripped 8 bases from V and 4 bases from J, with 12 bases between. CDR1 is SNHLY and CDR2 is FYNNEI in the germline V gene. The CDR3 extends over 13 amino acids. CDR3 DNA: TGTGCCAGCGGCGGCAGATTAAATCAGCCCCAGCATTTT. Protein: CASGGRLNQPQHF.

The chain is built from TRBV15 and TRBJ2-3; 10 bases align to TRBD1. With 1 base clipped from V and 0 bases from J, the junction kept 1 base outside the gene matches. The V gene's germline CDR1 is LNHNV and CDR2 YYDKDF (reference sequence). This CDR3 has 16 residues. DNA for the CDR3: TGTGCCACCAGCAGAGGGGGACAGGGGAGCACAGATACGCAGTATTTT. This translates into CATSRGGQGSTDTQYF.

On this clone: Sequence at one end of the junction differs from germline and may be a read error. This sample also contains other DNA sequences that code for the same CDR3. V gene TRBV29-1 combines with J gene TRBJ2-1; D may be TRBD2 (5 bases). This CDR3 contains 13 residues. Per the germline V gene, CDR1 is SQVTM and CDR2 is ANQGSEA. CDR3 nucleotide sequence: TGCAGCGTCGAAGGGCGGGTGTACAATGAGCAGTTCTTC. The encoded protein is CSVEGRVYNEQFF.

The chain is built from TRBV7-3 and TRBJ2-1; 11 bases agree with TRBD2. Germline V gene lookup returns CDR1 SGHTA and CDR2 FQGTGA. The V gene end was trimmed by 2 bases and the J gene end by 8 bases; junction bases not matched to a gene: 11. The CDR3 contains 17 residues. Written as DNA, the CDR3 is TGTGCCAGCAGCTTACCGATAGGGCTAGCGGGAGGAGATGAGCAGTTCTTC. Its protein is CASSLPIGLAGGDEQFF. The full variable domain, completed using reference TRBV7-3 and TRBJ2-1, is GAGVSQTPSNKVTEKGKYVELRCDPISGHTALYWYRQSLGQGPEFLIYFQGTGAADDSGLPNDRFFAVRPEGSVSTLKIQRTERGDSAVYLCASSLPIGLAGGDEQFFGPGTRLTVL.

CDR3 nucleotide sequence: TGTGCCAGCAGCTCCGAGCTGGGGGTCGGCTTGATCAAGTTCTTC. Amino acids: CASSSELGVGLIKFF. The V call is TRBV7-6, the J call TRBJ2-1, with D perhaps assigned TRBD1 or TRBD2 (5 bases each). V was pared by 4 bases and J by 14 bases, with 24 bases between. Per the germline V gene, CDR1 is SGHVS and CDR2 is FNYEAQ. The CDR3 totals 15 residues.